Sequencing of this T cell receptor (beta chain) was carried out in a study of blood T cell repertoires in COVID-19. At the level of the study: Whether acute or convalescent, the COVID-19 samples came from the United States, Italy and Spain. Sample material is recorded as cDNA or gDNA derived from T cells, B-cell-depleted T cells, or PBMCs.

The CDR3 loop spans 14 amino acids. V was shortened by 2 bases and J by 6 bases, with 10 bases between the two germline ends. The germline V gene has CDR1 MNHNY and CDR2 SVGAGI (reference sequence). Original handling: Amplification with reference gene primers provided the estimates of nucleated cell counts. The assay was immunoSEQ multiplex PCR, and TCRdb's table has in-frame clones only and misses some. The V and J calls and clone size come from that table; D and trimming were worked out from the DNA. The sample lists some 300,000 clones; roughly 88% were seen once. The clonotype was recovered from a woman in her 30s who had recovered from COVID-19. Sequenced material: peripheral blood. The chain couples TRBV6-6 to TRBJ1-4; D gene ambiguous. The CDR3 nucleotides read TGTGCCAGCAGTTACGCGGCTGTATATGAAAAACTGTTTTTT. Residues: CASSYAAVYEKLFF.